A single sample gave rise to the 32 T cell receptor beta chains below, sequenced in a study of blood T cells in healthy people across ages. Then a second PCR, running roughly 7 to 11 cycles, was carried out with a sample-barcoded 5' primer and a J-beta primer mix. TCRdb fed the 5' RACE reads into MiXCR, producing one record per CDR3 protein. The sample records 1.2 million to 1.5 million distinct CDR3 sequences, approximately 59% being singletons. Sequencing was performed on blood. These receptors originate from a man aged 18 to 29 in good health.

The sample holds a few counts of this clonotype. The genes are TRBV10-3 and TRBJ1-5; no definite D call. Germline loops: CDR1 ENHRY, CDR2 SYGVKD. Trimming took off 6 bases at V and 5 bases at J, with 8 bases between the two ends. This CDR3 contains 12 residues. The DNA of the CDR3 is TGTGCCATCAGGGGTGAGGATCAGCCCCAGCATTTT. Encoded protein: CAIRGEDQPQHF.

The CDR3 loop reads CAISQNRGTYEQYF. The DNA of the CDR3 is TGTGCCATCAGTCAGAACAGGGGGACCTACGAGCAGTACTTC. The chain recombines TRBV10-3 with TRBJ2-7, with TRBD1 matching over 8 bases. V shed 5 bases and J 2 bases; nucleotides not matched to a gene: 5. This CDR3 comprises 14 residues. Germline CDR1 is ENHRY and CDR2 is SYGVKD.

This clonotype was seen a handful of times. CDR3 coding DNA: TGTGCCAGCAGCCACACAGGGGGCAATCAGCCCCAGCATTTT. Translated, it gives CASSHTGGNQPQHF. The V and J genes are TRBV14 and TRBJ1-5; 7 positions match TRBD1. CDR1 and CDR2 (germline): SGHDN, FVKESK. V shed 3 bases and J 2 bases; nucleotides not matched to a gene: 1. This CDR3 is 14 amino acids long.

J is TRBJ2-7 and V is TRBV7-2, with a tentative D call TRBD2 (5 bases). Germline values: CDR1 SGHTA, CDR2 FQGNSA. V was cut by 7 bases and J by 2 bases, with 21 bases left in between. This CDR3 has 16 residues. As DNA, the CDR3 is TGTGCCAGCACTACCCGTCGGGCGGGTGAAACCTACGAGCAGTACTTC. This gives the protein CASTTRRAGETYEQYF. Variable domain in full (rest from reference TRBV7-2 and TRBJ2-7): GAGVSQSPSNKVTEKGKDVELRCDPISGHTALYWYRQSLGQGLEFLIYFQGNSAPDKSGLPSDRFSAERTGGSVSTLTIQRTQQEDSAVYLCASTTRRAGETYEQYFGPGTRLTVT.

This clonotype was recorded a few times. The V call is TRBV29-1, the J call TRBJ2-7; D may be TRBD2 (7 bases). CDR1 and CDR2 from the germline V gene are SQVTM and ANQGSEA. The V end lost 4 bases, the J end lost 7 bases, and 17 bases lay between the germline ends. This CDR3 spans 13 amino acids. CDR3 DNA: TGCAGCGTTGTTCCCCGGGGGGCGCGAGAGCAGTACTTC. Amino acid sequence: CSVVPRGAREQYF.

This clonotype was counted ten times or more. The gene calls are TRBV6-6 and TRBJ2-3; D remains unclear. Trimming shortened V by 6 bases and J by 6 bases, and 10 bases separated the two germline ends. CDR3 length: 12 amino acids. CDR1 is MNHNY and CDR2 is SVGAGI in the germline V gene (reference sequence). The CDR3 loop is CASSPSADTQYF. The CDR3 DNA sequence: TGTGCCAGCAGCCCCAGTGCCGATACGCAGTATTTT.

This clonotype was observed a single time. One base away lies a much larger clone, so this may be a sequencing read error. The chain carries TRBV20-1 and TRBJ2-7; D possibly uses TRBD1 or TRBD2 (5 bases each). Trimming left V 3 bases short and J 0 bases short, with 9 bases between. Germline V gene lookup returns CDR1 DFQATT and CDR2 SNEGSKA (reference sequence). The CDR3 length is 13 residues. This chain's CDR3 is CSASEGSSYEQYF. The CDR3 region has the DNA TGCAGTGCTAGCGAGGGGAGCTCCTACGAGCAGTACTTC.

This clonotype was picked up a small number of times. The J gene is TRBJ2-1, the V gene TRBV12-5; 8 positions agree with TRBD2. The length of the CDR3 is 17 residues. V shed 0 bases and J 9 bases; nucleotides not matched to a gene: 13. Germline CDR1 LGHNT, CDR2 FRNRAP. The CDR3 is CASGLVPLAGRGSEQFF. CDR3 coding DNA: TGTGCTAGTGGTTTGGTCCCCCTAGCGGGCCGCGGGAGTGAGCAGTTCTTC.

For this clonotype: The junction and the germline gene differ at one end; a read error may be behind it. This chain uses TRBV7-8 with TRBJ2-4, with D uncertain. The J call may be in error: the DNA end matches TRBJ2-7 better. There are 11 residues in the CDR3. Germline CDR1 reads SGHVS; CDR2 reads FQNEAQ. CDR3 nucleotide sequence: TGTGCCTGCAGCTTAGGCCACGAGCAGTACTTC. This gives the protein CACSLGHEQYF.

The V call is TRBV6-5, the J call TRBJ1-5; TRBD1 matches at 10 bases. V was pared by 10 bases and J by 4 bases, with 10 bases of the junction left unmatched. From germline, CDR1 is MNHEY and CDR2 SVGAGI. The CDR3 covers 15 residues. The chain's CDR3 is CATSPGTGVNQPQHF. CDR3 nucleotides: TGTGCCACTTCTCCCGGGACAGGGGTTAATCAGCCCCAGCATTTT.

The CDR3 sequence: CASTPLASSSYNEQFF. CDR3 sequence (DNA): TGTGCCAGCACCCCGCTAGCTTCGAGCTCCTACAATGAGCAGTTCTTC. This chain joins TRBV4-2 and TRBJ2-1; weak D call: TRBD2 (5 bases). The germline V gene encodes CDR1 LGHNA and CDR2 YNFKEQ. This CDR3 spans 16 amino acids. The V end lost 7 bases, the J end lost 0 bases, and 16 bases lay between the germline ends.

The V call is TRBV6-6, the J call TRBJ2-5; D is unresolved. The CDR3 length is 12 residues. Germline-derived CDR1 and CDR2 are MNHNY and SVGAGI (reference sequence). The V end lost 3 bases, the J end lost 11 bases, and 13 bases lay between the germline ends. The CDR3 region has the DNA TGTGCCAGCAGTTATAGTTGGAATGAGCAGTACTTC. It translates to CASSYSWNEQYF.

This clonotype was detected a few times. The chain carries TRBV7-6 and TRBJ2-5; weak D call: TRBD1 (6 bases). The CDR3 consists of 15 residues. Germline V gene sequence: CDR1 SGHVS, CDR2 FNYEAQ. Deletions cut 4 bases from V and 1 base from J, with 13 bases between. The CDR3 sequence is CASSYQDSFQETQYF. The DNA of the CDR3 is TGTGCCAGCAGCTACCAGGACAGCTTCCAAGAGACCCAGTACTTC.

In this sample, this clonotype turned up a few times. This chain links TRBV2 with TRBJ2-7; D might be TRBD1 (5 bases). The germline V gene has CDR1 SNHLY and CDR2 FYNNEI. CDR3 length: 15 residues. V lost 8 bases to trimming and J lost 2 bases, with 19 bases between them. Written as DNA, the CDR3 is TGTGCCAGCCTCAACAGGATCGGATTGGCCTACGAGCAGTACTTC. Translated, it gives CASLNRIGLAYEQYF.

This sequence joins TRBV4-2 and TRBJ2-1; D ambiguous. With the DNA end fitting TRBJ2-7 better, the J assignment may be wrong. The germline gives CDR1 LGHNA, CDR2 YNFKEQ. CDR3 length equals 15 residues. CDR3 sequence reads: CASSQSEISYNEQYF. DNA of the CDR3: TGTGCCAGCAGCCAAAGCGAAATCTCCTACAATGAGCAGTACTTC.

The rearrangement joins TRBV6-6 to TRBJ1-1; D uncertain. The CDR3 totals 13 residues. From germline, CDR1 is MNHNY and CDR2 SVGAGI (reference sequence). Trimming took 6 bases from V and 3 from J, leaving 11 bases between them. The CDR3, as DNA: TGTGCCAGCAGGGTGGGATCTTACACTGAAGCTTTCTTT. This sequence encodes CASRVGSYTEAFF.

This clonotype was found many times. CDR3 amino acids: CASSYGGGAYNEQFF. The CDR3 nucleotides read TGTGCCAGCAGTTACGGTGGCGGGGCCTACAATGAGCAGTTCTTC. The chain is built from TRBV6-6 and TRBJ2-1, with D tentatively TRBD2 (6 bases). This CDR3 has 15 amino acids. Germline assignment: CDR1 MNHNY and CDR2 SVGAGI (reference sequence). V lost 2 bases, J lost 2 bases, and 10 bases lay in between.

As DNA, the CDR3 is TGCAGTGCTAGAGATCGCCGGGGGAGCTCCTACAATGAGCAGTTCTTC. Translated: CSARDRRGSSYNEQFF. This chain links TRBV20-1 with TRBJ2-1, with D tentatively TRBD2 (6 bases). The CDR3 sequence is 16 residues long. Germline-derived CDR1 and CDR2 are DFQATT and SNEGSKA (reference sequence). Deletions cut 0 bases from V and 0 bases from J, with 12 bases between.

This clonotype was counted only a few times. The J gene is TRBJ1-3, the V gene TRBV7-2; tentative D call: TRBD1 (6 bases). There are 15 residues in the CDR3. V gave up 5 bases and J gave up 1 base, with 12 bases separating them. Germline values: CDR1 SGHTA, CDR2 FQGNSA. The CDR3: CASSRGGLSGNTIYF. CDR3 coding DNA: TGTGCCAGCAGCCGTGGGGGGCTTTCTGGAAACACCATATATTTT.

The CDR3 nucleotides are TGCAGTGCTAGAGATCTGATTTTGGGAACCGGGGAGCTGTTTTTT. This translates into CSARDLILGTGELFF. The J gene is TRBJ2-2, the V gene TRBV20-1; D call uncertain. V was pared by 0 bases and J by 5 bases, with 13 bases between. The CDR3 is made up of 15 amino acids. Germline V gene data show CDR1 as DFQATT and CDR2 as SNEGSKA (reference sequence).

This clonotype was recorded at least ten times. A read error may account for a junction end that differs from germline. The V and J genes are TRBV7-9 and TRBJ2-1, with 7 bases lining up with TRBD1. Germline V gene data show CDR1 as SEHNR and CDR2 as FQNEAQ (reference sequence). The CDR3 extends over 13 amino acids. The CDR3 reads CASSPGGYNEQFF. DNA for the CDR3: TGCGCCAGCAGCCCAGGGGGCTACAATGAGCAGTTCTTC.

The rearrangement joins TRBV15 to TRBJ2-1; D may be TRBD1 (6 bases). The CDR3 has 14 residues. CDR1 is LNHNV, CDR2 YYDKDF, per germline (reference sequence). Trimming left V 6 bases short and J 7 bases short, with 16 bases between. The CDR3 nucleotides are TGTGCCACCAGTTTCCAGGGGACGTCGAATGAGCAGTTCTTC. Its protein product is CATSFQGTSNEQFF.

This clonotype was found a few times. The V call is TRBV27, the J call TRBJ1-2, with D possibly matching TRBD1 (5 bases). The CDR3 has 14 residues. Trimming cost V 5 bases and J 5 bases, with 15 bases left between them. Germline loops: CDR1 MNHEY, CDR2 SMNVEV (reference sequence). The CDR3 sequence: CASSPPGGGYGYTF. CDR3 DNA: TGTGCCAGCAGTCCCCCGGGGGGTGGTTATGGCTACACCTTC.

As regards this clonotype: One end of the junction is discordant with germline, which a read error may explain. The chain combines TRBV7-7 with TRBJ2-5; 8 bases are a match to TRBD1. The germline V gene has CDR1 SSHAT and CDR2 FNYEAQ (reference sequence). The CDR3 length is 15 residues. In DNA, the CDR3 is TGTGCTAGCAGCTTAGTTTCAGGGGGCGGAGAGACCCAGTACTTC. Amino acids: CASSLVSGGGETQYF.

V is TRBV7-2 and J is TRBJ2-3; D is possibly TRBD2 (5 bases). Trimming shortened V by 5 bases and J by 1 base, and 10 bases separated the two germline ends. The CDR3 sequence is 14 residues long. CDR1 and CDR2 from the germline V gene are SGHTA and FQGNSA. For the CDR3, the DNA is TGTGCCAGCAGCGGAGGTTGGGGCACAGATACGCAGTATTTT. Translating gives CASSGGWGTDTQYF.

With regard to this clonotype: One end of the junction is discordant with germline, which a read error may explain. The chain links TRBV10-2 to TRBJ1-2; TRBD1 aligns across 10 bases. This CDR3 is 13 amino acids long. From germline, CDR1 is WSHSY and CDR2 SAAADI. In DNA, the CDR3 is TGCGCCATCAGTGAGACAGGGGGCTATGACTACACCTTC. Translated, it gives CAISETGGYDYTF.

This chain uses TRBV20-1 with TRBJ2-2; D gene uncertain. Trimming removed 0 bases at V and 6 bases at J, with 14 bases between. Per the germline V gene, CDR1 is DFQATT and CDR2 is SNEGSKA (reference sequence). This CDR3 has 15 residues. The CDR3 is CSARDPLVRSGELFF. The CDR3 DNA follows: TGCAGTGCTAGAGATCCCCTTGTCCGTTCCGGGGAGCTGTTTTTT.

The chain links TRBV4-3 to TRBJ2-6; 9 bases are shared with TRBD2. Germline values: CDR1 LGHNA, CDR2 YSLEER. The J segment lost 1 base and the V segment lost 2 bases, leaving 15 bases of the junction unmatched. CDR3 length: 21 residues. CDR3 region: CASSQTPERRGGWSGANVLTF. The CDR3 coding sequence is TGCGCCAGCAGCCAAACCCCAGAGCGGCGGGGGGGCTGGTCTGGGGCCAACGTCCTGACTTTC.

This clonotype came up many times. This chain connects TRBV7-9 to TRBJ2-3, with TRBD2 as a possible D gene (6 bases). The V end was cut by 5 bases, the J end by 3 bases, with 18 bases between. The CDR3 contains 16 residues. Per germline, CDR1 SEHNR and CDR2 FQNEAQ (reference sequence). In DNA, the CDR3 is TGTGCCAGCAGCCCGCACCGGCGGGATCAAACAGATACGCAGTATTTT. Encoded protein: CASSPHRRDQTDTQYF.

The gene calls are TRBV27 and TRBJ2-4; D might be TRBD2 (5 bases). The better agreement between TRBJ2-7 and the DNA end casts doubt on the J call. CDR1 is MNHEY, CDR2 SMNVEV, per germline (reference sequence). The CDR3 has 15 residues. CDR3 in DNA: TGTGCCAGCAGTTTACTAGCCTCAGGAAGGGACGAGCAGTACTTC. Translating it yields CASSLLASGRDEQYF.

V gene TRBV20-1 combines with J gene TRBJ2-1, with a tentative D call TRBD1 (6 bases). Germline V gives CDR1 DFQATT, CDR2 SNEGSKA (reference sequence). V was trimmed by 0 bases and J by 1 base, leaving 7 bases between them. CDR3 size: 14 residues. CDR3 bases: TGCAGTGCTAGAGATACAGGGTCCTACAATGAGCAGTTCTTC. Translating it yields CSARDTGSYNEQFF.

CDR3 nucleotides: TGTGCCTGGAGTGTTATAACGTTGTCTAATGGCTACACCTTC. Its translation is CAWSVITLSNGYTF. The chain is built from TRBV30 and TRBJ1-2; D is ambiguous. Germline V CDR1 and CDR2: GTSNPN, SVGIG (reference sequence). V lost 0 bases and J lost 6, with 14 bases in between. This CDR3 is built from 14 residues.